The source of this T cell receptor beta chain is a study of blood T cells in healthy people across ages. Whole-study context: Template switching recovered approximately one barcoded beta molecule for every two T cells.

The authors ran a second PCR of 7 to 11 cycles using a sample-barcoded 5' primer and a J-beta primer mix. TCRdb re-derived calls from the 5' RACE reads in MiXCR, one entry per CDR3 protein. The sample yields about 1.7 million distinct CDR3 sequences, 28% seen once. Germline assignment: CDR1 MNHNY and CDR2 SVGAGI (reference sequence). CDR3 length: 15 amino acids. Sample: blood. This TCR was recovered from a woman aged 25 to 39 in good health. The chain is built from TRBV6-6 and TRBJ2-1; a possible D gene is TRBD2 (5 bases). The J call may not be correct, given that the DNA end is closer to TRBJ2-7. The CDR3 loop reads CASSFGGPSYNEQYF. The CDR3 DNA sequence: TGTGCCAGCAGTTTTGGCGGGCCCTCCTACAATGAGCAGTACTTC.